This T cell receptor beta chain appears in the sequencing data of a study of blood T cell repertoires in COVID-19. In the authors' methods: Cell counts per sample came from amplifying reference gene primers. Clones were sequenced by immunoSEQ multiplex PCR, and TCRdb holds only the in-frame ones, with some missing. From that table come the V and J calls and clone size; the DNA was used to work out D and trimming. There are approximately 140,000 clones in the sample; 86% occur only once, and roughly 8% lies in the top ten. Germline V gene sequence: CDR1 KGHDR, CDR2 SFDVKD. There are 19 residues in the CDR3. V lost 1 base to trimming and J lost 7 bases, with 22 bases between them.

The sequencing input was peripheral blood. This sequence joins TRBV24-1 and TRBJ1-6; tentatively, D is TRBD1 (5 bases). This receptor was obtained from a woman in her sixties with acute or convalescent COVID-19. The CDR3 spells CATSDFRWWGRARNSPLHF. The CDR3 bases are TGTGCCACCAGTGATTTCCGTTGGTGGGGGAGGGCTAGGAATTCACCCCTCCACTTT.